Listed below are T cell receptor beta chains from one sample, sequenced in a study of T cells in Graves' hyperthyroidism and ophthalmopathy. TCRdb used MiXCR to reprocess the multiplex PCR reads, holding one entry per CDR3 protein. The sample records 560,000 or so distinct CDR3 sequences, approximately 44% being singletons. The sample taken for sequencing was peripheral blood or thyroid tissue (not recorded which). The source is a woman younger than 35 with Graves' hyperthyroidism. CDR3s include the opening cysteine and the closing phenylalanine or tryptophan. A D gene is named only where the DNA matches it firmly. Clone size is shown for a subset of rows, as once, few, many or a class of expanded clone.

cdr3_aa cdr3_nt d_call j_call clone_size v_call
CASSPRDRDETQYF TGTGCCAGCAGCCCCCGGGACAGGGATGAGACCCAGTACTTC TRBD1 TRBJ2-5 . TRBV4-2
CASSLDRYQPQHF TGTGCTAGCAGCCTGGACAGATATCAGCCCCAGCATTTT . TRBJ1-5 many TRBV7-7
CSARIGRGYGYTF TGCAGTGCTAGGATAGGCAGGGGCTATGGCTACACCTTC . TRBJ1-2 . TRBV20-1
CSARDSRTDTQYF TGCAGTGCTAGGGACTCGCGCACAGATACGCAGTATTTT . TRBJ2-3 . TRBV20-1
CSVGFAALMNTEAFF TGCAGCGTTGGCTTCGCGGCCTTGATGAACACTGAAGCTTTCTTT . TRBJ1-1 many TRBV29-1
CASSGTANQPQHF TGTGCCAGCAGCGGGACAGCCAATCAGCCCCAGCATTTT TRBD1 TRBJ1-5 . TRBV6-5
CASSPPGTDEQYF TGTGCCAGCAGCCCTCCGGGGACAGACGAGCAGTACTTC TRBD1 TRBJ2-7 . TRBV7-9
CASSELTGDSAGAFF TGTGCCAGCAGTGAGCTGACAGGGGACTCAGCGGGAGCTTTCTTT TRBD1 TRBJ1-1 . TRBV10-3
CASGPGTSGRAETQYF TGTGCCAGCGGCCCCGGAACTAGCGGGAGGGCCGAGACCCAGTACTTC TRBD2 TRBJ2-5 . TRBV3-1
CASSWGAGVGELFF TGTGCCAGCAGTTGGGGGGCGGGAGTGGGGGAGCTGTTTTTT . TRBJ2-2 . TRBV15
CASSPGQGANQPQHF TGCGCCAGCAGCCCCGGACAGGGAGCTAATCAGCCCCAGCATTTT TRBD1 TRBJ1-5 . TRBV7-8
CSDLRDGVGYTF TGCAGCGACCTTCGGGACGGGGTCGGCTACACCTTC . TRBJ1-2 . TRBV29-1
CATSERTGDTQYF TGTGCCACCAGCGAAAGAACGGGAGATACGCAGTATTTT . TRBJ2-3 . TRBV15
CASSDPGQGNSPLHF TGTGCCAGCAGTGATCCTGGGCAGGGGAATTCACCCCTCCACTTT . TRBJ1-6 . TRBV2
CARTGLYPRELFF TGTGCCAGAACAGGGCTTTACCCCCGGGAGCTGTTTTTT . TRBJ2-2 . TRBV2
CASSLLAAMNTEAFF TGTGCCAGCAGCTTACTTGCAGCGATGAACACTGAAGCTTTCTTT . TRBJ1-1 many TRBV7-6
CATSPRPGWSEKLFF TGTGCCACCAGCCCACGGCCGGGATGGAGCGAAAAACTGTTTTTT . TRBJ1-4 . TRBV15
CASKRWTGISSGNTIYF TGTGCCAGCAAGAGGTGGACAGGGATCAGCTCTGGAAACACCATATATTTT TRBD1 TRBJ1-3 few TRBV7-9
CASSFIRENTEAFF TGTGCCAGCAGCTTCATCCGGGAGAACACTGAAGCTTTCTTT . TRBJ1-1 many TRBV7-2
CASSTQQGNTEAFF TGTGCCAGTAGTACCCAGCAGGGGAACACTGAAGCTTTCTTT . TRBJ1-1 few TRBV19
CASRSIRRETQYF TGTGCCAGCAGGAGTATCCGTCGGGAGACCCAGTACTTC . TRBJ2-5 few TRBV6-6
CSELTGSGSYEQYF TGCAGTGAGCTGACAGGGTCCGGCTCCTACGAGCAGTACTTC TRBD1 TRBJ2-7 . TRBV29-1
CASKFTGHETQYF TGTGCCAGCAAGTTCACGGGGCACGAGACCCAGTACTTC . TRBJ2-5 . TRBV2
CSVAQEKRNYGYTF TGCAGCGTTGCACAGGAGAAAAGGAACTATGGCTACACCTTC . TRBJ1-2 many TRBV29-1
CSVPGHNEKLFF TGCAGTGTTCCGGGACACAATGAAAAACTGTTTTTT . TRBJ1-4 . TRBV20-1
CASSSGGQETQYF TGTGCCAGCAGCTCAGGGGGGCAAGAGACCCAGTACTTC . TRBJ2-5 many TRBV7-9
CASSSGPGSPEAFF TGTGCCAGCAGCTCAGGACCGGGGTCCCCTGAAGCTTTCTTT . TRBJ1-1 few TRBV11-3
CASSLLPITEAFF TGTGCCAGCAGCTTACTGCCCATCACTGAAGCTTTCTTT . TRBJ1-1 . TRBV7-4
CASSLVVGGLGGNEQYF TGTGCCAGCAGTTTGGTGGTCGGGGGGCTGGGAGGTAACGAGCAGTACTTC . TRBJ2-7 . TRBV12-3/TRBV12-4
CASTKGAQAGGAEQYF TGTGCCAGCACCAAGGGGGCCCAAGCGGGAGGGGCCGAGCAGTACTTC TRBD2 TRBJ2-7 . TRBV6-1
CASSLVDRSYEQYF TGTGCCAGCAGCTTAGTTGACCGTTCCTACGAGCAGTACTTC . TRBJ2-7 many TRBV7-2
CASSIKGYTDTQYF TGTGCCAGTAGTATTAAGGGATACACAGATACGCAGTATTTT . TRBJ2-3 once TRBV19
CSVDVAGGEQETQYF TGCAGCGTTGATGTAGCGGGAGGGGAGCAAGAGACCCAGTACTTC TRBD2 TRBJ2-5 . TRBV29-1
CASSEDRGPQETQYF TGCGCCAGCAGTGAGGACAGGGGCCCCCAAGAGACCCAGTACTTC TRBD1 TRBJ2-5 . TRBV10-1
CASSVQGHEQYF TGTGCCAGTAGTGTCCAGGGCCACGAGCAGTACTTC . TRBJ2-7 few TRBV19
CASSEDSSSYEQYF TGTGCCAGCAGCGAGGACAGCAGCTCCTACGAGCAGTACTTC . TRBJ2-7 many TRBV2
CASSLTPGGTYEQYF TGTGCCAGCAGCTTAACTCCGGGGGGCACCTACGAGCAGTACTTC . TRBJ2-7 few TRBV7-9
CASSYQQVYEQYF TGTGCCAGCAGCTACCAACAGGTATACGAGCAGTACTTC . TRBJ2-7 once TRBV7-4
CASSLGMVSYEQYF TGTGCCAGCAGCTTAGGGATGGTCTCCTACGAGCAGTACTTC . TRBJ2-7 . TRBV7-9
CSALRGAVYGYTF TGCAGTGCCCTGCGGGGGGCGGTCTATGGCTACACCTTC . TRBJ1-2 few TRBV20-1
CASSPPGGREGSPLHF TGTGCCAGCAGCCCGCCGGGAGGCAGGGAAGGATCACCCCTCCACTTT . TRBJ1-6 . TRBV9
CASSRPGQGHEQYF TGCGCCAGCAGCCGACCGGGACAGGGTCACGAGCAGTACTTC TRBD1 TRBJ2-7 . TRBV7-9
CASSQGVGTNTEAFF TGCGCCAGCAGCCAAGGGGTAGGGACAAACACTGAAGCTTTCTTT . TRBJ1-1 . TRBV7-9
CASSDTTGSTDTQYF TGTGCCAGCAGTGACACTACCGGGAGCACAGATACGCAGTATTTT . TRBJ2-3 . TRBV25-1
CASSQRQGDTGYTF TGCGCCAGCTCCCAACGACAGGGCGATACTGGCTACACCTTC TRBD1 TRBJ1-2 few TRBV5-1
CATSDRALYGYTF TGTGCCACCAGTGACAGAGCCCTCTATGGCTACACCTTC . TRBJ1-2 . TRBV24-1
CSVEAPGQGANYGYTF TGCAGCGTTGAAGCCCCGGGACAGGGGGCTAACTATGGCTACACCTTC TRBD1 TRBJ1-2 . TRBV29-1
CASSEVSGSSADTQYF TGTGCCAGCAGTGAAGTTAGCGGGAGTAGCGCAGATACGCAGTATTTT TRBD2 TRBJ2-3 . TRBV2